Listed below are T cell receptor beta chains from one sample, sequenced in a study of human T cells and chemical hapten exposure. TCRdb re-called the RACE reads through MiXCR, storing one row per CDR3 protein. The sample contains under 100,000 distinct CDR3 sequences, 8.5% to 12% of which appear only once. Specimen: whole blood, collected in connection with sensitization to the hapten diphenylcyclopropenone (DPC). The origin of the receptors is a woman aged 45 to 65 with alopecia areata. Some clones in this sample may be carry-over from other donors' samples. The CDR3 runs from the conserved cysteine through the conserved F or W. D genes are given only for firm matches. Part of the rows lack a size; the others show once, few, many or a class for expanded clones.

>TRBV7-6|TRBD2|TRBJ2-3|many
TGTGCCAGCAGCTTGATATCGGGAGGGCCGACAGATACGCAGTATTTT
CASSLISGGPTDTQYF
>TRBV27|.|TRBJ2-3|few
TGTGCCAGCAGAACAGGGACAGATACGCAGTATTTT
CASRTGTDTQYF
>TRBV11-3|TRBD1|TRBJ2-1|few
TGTGCCAGCAGCCCGAGATCCGGGACAGGGCATGAGCAGTTCTTC
CASSPRSGTGHEQFF
>TRBV7-9|TRBD1|TRBJ2-7|.
TGTGCCAGCCTCTTGGGACAGGGTTACGAGCAGTACTTC
CASLLGQGYEQYF
>TRBV29-1|TRBD2|TRBJ2-7|few
TGCAGCGTTGTAGCGGGAGGGTACGAGCAGTACTTC
CSVVAGGYEQYF
>TRBV20-1|.|TRBJ2-5|many
TGCAGTGCTAGAAAGGGGAAACAAGAGACCCAGTACTTC
CSARKGKQETQYF
>TRBV14|TRBD2|TRBJ2-7|many
TGTGCCAGCAGCCGAGGACTAGCGGGAGACGAGCAGTACTTC
CASSRGLAGDEQYF
>TRBV7-2|TRBD2|TRBJ2-4|few
TGTGCCAGCAGCTTATGGACTAGCCAGGGCATTCAGTACTTC
CASSLWTSQGIQYF
>TRBV29-1|.|TRBJ2-2|many
TGCAGCGCTCTGGTAGCTGGTGCCGGGGAGCTGTTTTTT
CSALVAGAGELFF
>TRBV5-1|.|TRBJ2-7|many
TGCGCCAGCAGCTTAGACAGGCCCTCCTACGAGCAGTACTTC
CASSLDRPSYEQYF
>TRBV7-6|.|TRBJ2-2|.
TGTGCCAGCAGCATGACACCCGGGGGAGCCGGGGAGCTGTTTTTT
CASSMTPGGAGELFF
>TRBV14|.|TRBJ2-1|.
TGTGCCAGCAGCCAATCGGTTATAGGCCGCTACTTC
CASSQSVIGRYF
>TRBV12-3/TRBV12-4|TRBD1|TRBJ2-2|.
TGTGCCAGCAGTCCTCGGGACAGGGTGATTTCCACCGGGGAGCTGTTTTTT
CASSPRDRVISTGELFF
>TRBV5-5|.|TRBJ1-5|.
TGTGCCAGCAGCTTGTTCCAGGGAGGGAACAATCAGCCCCAGCATTTT
CASSLFQGGNNQPQHF
>TRBV2|TRBD2|TRBJ2-1|many
TGTGCCAGCAGTGAAGCAGGACTAGCGGGGAGCGGAAATGAGCAGTTCTTC
CASSEAGLAGSGNEQFF
>TRBV5-1|.|TRBJ1-3|.
TGCGCCAGCAGCTTGGCCATCTCTGGAAACACCATATATTTT
CASSLAISGNTIYF
>TRBV12-3/TRBV12-4|.|TRBJ1-3|few
TGTGCCAGCAGTTTTTGGGGGGCTGGAAACACCATATATTTT
CASSFWGAGNTIYF
>TRBV5-1|.|TRBJ1-5|few
TGCGCCAGCAGCCCGGTCGGGGGAATTCAGCCCCAGCATTTT
CASSPVGGIQPQHF
>TRBV28|TRBD1|TRBJ1-2|many
TGTGCCAGCAGCCTCCCTGGGACAGGGGGCGGCTACACCTTC
CASSLPGTGGGYTF
>TRBV11-2|TRBD2|TRBJ2-1|.
TGTGCCAGCAGCTTAGACCGGAGCGGGAAAGGTATTTATGAGCAGTTCTTC
CASSLDRSGKGIYEQFF
>TRBV28|TRBD1|TRBJ1-3|many
TGTGCCAGCAGTTCAAGGGACAGGGAGAACACCATATATTTT
CASSSRDRENTIYF
>TRBV20-1|.|TRBJ2-7|many
TGCAGTGCTAGAGAACTAGTCAGATTCTACGAGCAGTACTTC
CSARELVRFYEQYF
>TRBV4-3|.|TRBJ2-2|.
TGCGCCAGCAGCCAAGATGAGGCCGGGGAGCTGTTTTTT
CASSQDEAGELFF
>TRBV20-1|.|TRBJ2-7|.
TGCAGTGCTGGCACCGGGACACGGATGGCCTGGGAGTACTTC
CSAGTGTRMAWEYF
>TRBV20-1|.|TRBJ1-4|.
TGCAGTGCTAGAGATAAGAAAAGGGCTAATGAAAAACTGTTTTTT
CSARDKKRANEKLFF